The present TCR beta chain was sequenced within a study of blood T cell repertoires in COVID-19. Study-level background: COVID-19 samples, acute and convalescent, were from the United States, Italy and Spain. T cells, B-cell-depleted T cells, or PBMCs supplied cDNA or gDNA.

As handled by the study authors: Reference gene primer amplification in the assay estimated nucleated cell counts. The repertoire was sequenced with immunoSEQ multiplex PCR; TCRdb's copy has only in-frame clones and lacks some. Clone size and the V and J calls come from that table; the DNA yielded D and trimming. The table shows 150,000 to 190,000 clones, with more than 65% occurring only once. Germline lookup yields CDR1 ENHRY and CDR2 SYGVKD. J lost 5 bases, V lost 0 bases, and 4 bases had no gene match. CDR3 size: 18 residues. The chain is built from TRBV10-3 and TRBJ2-1, with TRBD2 matching 16 bases. Sequenced material: peripheral blood. The source is a woman between 50 and 59 years old with acute or convalescent COVID-19. CDR3 sequence reads: CAISESPGTSGGDNEQFF. The CDR3 bases are TGTGCCATCAGTGAGTCCCCCGGGACTAGCGGGGGGGACAATGAGCAGTTCTTC.